The entry below gives a single TCR beta chain sequence along with its context. Its specificity is not known. V lost 6 bases to trimming and J lost 0 bases, with 16 bases between them. The germline V gene has CDR1 MGHDK and CDR2 SYGVNS. The length of the CDR3 is 16 residues. The protocol was immunoSEQ multiplex PCR, while the TCRdb copy is restricted to in-frame clones and leaves out a portion. The sample records 90,000 to 120,000 clones, around 85% being singletons. These data belong to a study of cytomegalovirus exposure and HLA in healthy donors. Overall study findings and caveats: It was reported that the classifier diagnosed cytomegalovirus status with high specificity and sensitivity in both the original and validation cohorts.

Sequenced input: PBMCs. The chain has TRBV25-1 and TRBJ2-3; D gene ambiguous. The TCR was taken from a woman younger than 35 in good health and CMV-seronegative. CDR3 nucleotide sequence: TGTGCCAGCAGCCTCCTCCAGTCCCCTAGCACAGATACGCAGTATTTT. Translating gives CASSLLQSPSTDTQYF.